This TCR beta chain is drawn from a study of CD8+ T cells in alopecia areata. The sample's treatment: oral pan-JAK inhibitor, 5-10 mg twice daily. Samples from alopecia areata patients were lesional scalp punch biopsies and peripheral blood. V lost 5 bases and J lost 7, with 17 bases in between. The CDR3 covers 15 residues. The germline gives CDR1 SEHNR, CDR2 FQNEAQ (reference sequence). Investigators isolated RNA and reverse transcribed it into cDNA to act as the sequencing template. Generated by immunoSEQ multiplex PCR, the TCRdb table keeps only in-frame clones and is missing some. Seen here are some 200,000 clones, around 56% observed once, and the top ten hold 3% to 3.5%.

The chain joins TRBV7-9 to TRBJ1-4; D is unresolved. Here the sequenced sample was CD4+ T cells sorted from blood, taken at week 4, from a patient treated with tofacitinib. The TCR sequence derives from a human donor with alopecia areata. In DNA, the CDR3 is TGTGCCAGCAGCCTTGGACGGAAAGTTAGTGAAAAACTGTTTTTT. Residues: CASSLGRKVSEKLFF.